Here is one T cell receptor beta chain with its context. This record belongs to a study of blood T cells in healthy people across ages. Trimming at V came to 6 bases and at J to 2 bases, leaving 3 bases not matched to a gene. This CDR3 is 13 amino acids long. Looked up from germline, CDR1 is DFQATT and CDR2 is SNEGSKA (reference sequence). The second PCR ran roughly 6 to 11 cycles with a sample-barcoded 5' primer and J-beta primers. TCRdb itself ran the 5' RACE reads through MiXCR, one entry per CDR3 protein. The sample lists fewer than 700,000 distinct CDR3 sequences; 35% to 50% were seen once. The sequence was obtained from an elderly man in good health. The chain employs TRBV20-1 and TRBJ2-3; 9 bases are a match to TRBD2. Input material: blood. In DNA, the CDR3 is TGCAGTGCGGCGGGGGGGTACACAGATACGCAGTATTTT. Its translation: CSAAGGYTDTQYF.